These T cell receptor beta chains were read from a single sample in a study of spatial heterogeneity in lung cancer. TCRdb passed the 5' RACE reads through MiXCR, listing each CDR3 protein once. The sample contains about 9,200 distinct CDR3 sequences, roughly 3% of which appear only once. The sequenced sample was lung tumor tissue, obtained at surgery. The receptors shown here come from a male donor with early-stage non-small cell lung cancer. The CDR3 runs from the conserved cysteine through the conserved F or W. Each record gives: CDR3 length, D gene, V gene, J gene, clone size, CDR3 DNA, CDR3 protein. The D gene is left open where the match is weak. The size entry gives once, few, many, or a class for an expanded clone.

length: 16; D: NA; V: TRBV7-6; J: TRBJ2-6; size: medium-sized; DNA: TGTGCCAGCAGCTTAGACGGTCCTTCTGGGGCCAACGTCCTGACTTTC; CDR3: CASSLDGPSGANVLTF
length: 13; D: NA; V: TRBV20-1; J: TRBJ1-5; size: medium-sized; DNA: TGCAGTGTTAATTCAGGGGTTGGTCAGCCCCAGCATTTT; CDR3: CSVNSGVGQPQHF
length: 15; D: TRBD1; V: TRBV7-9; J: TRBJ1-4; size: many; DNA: TGTGCCAGCAGCTTAACAGGTGGACAGGTCGAAAAACTGTTTTTT; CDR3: CASSLTGGQVEKLFF
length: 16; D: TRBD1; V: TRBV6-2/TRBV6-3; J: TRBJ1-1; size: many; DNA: TGTGCCAGCAGTTTTCGGGACAGGAATTACAACACTGAAGCTTTCTTT; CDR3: CASSFRDRNYNTEAFF
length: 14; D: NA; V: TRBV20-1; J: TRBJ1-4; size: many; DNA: TGCAGTGCGTACGAGGGGGGTGCTAATGAAAAACTGTTTTTT; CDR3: CSAYEGGANEKLFF
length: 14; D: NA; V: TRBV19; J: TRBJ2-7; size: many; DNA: TGTGCCAGTAGCCCTCGGAGTTGGGGCGAGGCGCAGTACTTC; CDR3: CASSPRSWGEAQYF
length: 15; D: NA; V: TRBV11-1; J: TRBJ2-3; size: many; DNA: TGTGCCAGCAGCTTAATCGGATCTTTGTCGGATACGCAGTATTTT; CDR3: CASSLIGSLSDTQYF
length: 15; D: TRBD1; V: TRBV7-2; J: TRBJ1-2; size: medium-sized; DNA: TGTGCCAGCAGCTTCGCCGGGACAGGGGCCTATGGCTACACCTTC; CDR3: CASSFAGTGAYGYTF
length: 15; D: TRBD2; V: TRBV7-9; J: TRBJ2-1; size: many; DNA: TGTGCCAGCAGCTTAGACGGGGGGGGGTACAATGAGCAGTTCTTC; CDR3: CASSLDGGGYNEQFF
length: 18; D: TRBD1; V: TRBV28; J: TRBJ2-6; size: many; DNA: TGTGCCAGCAGTCCCCGGACAGGCAAAACATCTGGGGCCAACGTCCTGACTTTC; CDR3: CASSPRTGKTSGANVLTF
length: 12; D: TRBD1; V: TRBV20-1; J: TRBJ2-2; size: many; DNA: TGCAGTGCTCAGACAGGGCCCGGGGAGCTGTTTTTT; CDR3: CSAQTGPGELFF
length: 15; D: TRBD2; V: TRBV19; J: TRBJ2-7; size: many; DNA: TGTGCCAGTAGTATAAGAAGCGGGGGGACCTACGAGCAGTACTTC; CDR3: CASSIRSGGTYEQYF
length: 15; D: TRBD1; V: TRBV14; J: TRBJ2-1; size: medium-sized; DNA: TGTGCCAGCAGCCAAGCACAGGGGTACGACAATGAGCAGTTCTTC; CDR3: CASSQAQGYDNEQFF
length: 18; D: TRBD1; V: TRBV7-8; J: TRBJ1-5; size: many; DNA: TGTGCCAGCAGCCTGTCCGGAAGGACAGGGGCCCGCAATCAGCCCCAGCATTTT; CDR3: CASSLSGRTGARNQPQHF
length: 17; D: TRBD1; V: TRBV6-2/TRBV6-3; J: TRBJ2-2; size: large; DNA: TGTGCCAGCAAGGCCGAGGGACAGGCGATCGGGACCGGGGAGCTGTTTTTT; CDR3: CASKAEGQAIGTGELFF
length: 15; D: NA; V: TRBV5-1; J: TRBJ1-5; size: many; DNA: TGCGCCAGCAGCTTGGATGGGGGTAGCAATCAGCCCCAGCATTTT; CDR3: CASSLDGGSNQPQHF
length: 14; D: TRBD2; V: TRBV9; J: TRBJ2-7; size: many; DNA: TGTGCCAGCAGCGCCGGACTAGAGGACCGTGAGCAGTACTTC; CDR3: CASSAGLEDREQYF
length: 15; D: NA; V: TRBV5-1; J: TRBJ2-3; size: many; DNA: TGCGCCAGCAGCTTGAGTGGGGCTAGCACAGATACGCAGTATTTT; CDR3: CASSLSGASTDTQYF
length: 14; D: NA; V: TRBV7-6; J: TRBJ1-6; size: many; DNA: TGTGCCAGCAGCTTAGCGCTCAATAATTCACCCCTCCACTTT; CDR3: CASSLALNNSPLHF
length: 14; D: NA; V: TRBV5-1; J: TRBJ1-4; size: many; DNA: TGCGCCAGCAGCCCTCAAGGGCAGAAGGAAAAACTGTTTTTT; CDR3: CASSPQGQKEKLFF
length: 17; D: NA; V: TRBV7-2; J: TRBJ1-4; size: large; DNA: TGTGCCAGCAGCTTATCGTCCAGGGTGACCCTCTATGAAAAACTGTTTTTT; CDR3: CASSLSSRVTLYEKLFF
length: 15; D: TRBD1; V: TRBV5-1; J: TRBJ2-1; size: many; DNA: TGCGCCAGCAGCGTGACAGGGGGAGAATACAATGAGCAGTTCTTC; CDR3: CASSVTGGEYNEQFF
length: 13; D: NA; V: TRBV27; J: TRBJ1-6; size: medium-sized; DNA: TGTGCCAGCAGTTTGCTAAAAACAGCACCCCTCCACTTT; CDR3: CASSLLKTAPLHF
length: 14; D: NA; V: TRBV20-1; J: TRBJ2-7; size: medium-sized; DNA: TGCAGTGCTAGCAACAGGGAAGGATCCTACGAGCAGTACTTC; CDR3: CSASNREGSYEQYF
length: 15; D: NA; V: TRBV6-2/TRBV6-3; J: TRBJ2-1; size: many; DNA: TGTGCCAGCAGTTATCCGGGCCTAGGGGACGATGAGCAGTTCTTC; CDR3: CASSYPGLGDDEQFF
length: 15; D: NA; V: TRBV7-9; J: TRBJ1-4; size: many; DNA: TGTGCCAGCAGCAGTACGAGAAGGGAGGATGAAAAACTGTTTTTT; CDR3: CASSSTRREDEKLFF
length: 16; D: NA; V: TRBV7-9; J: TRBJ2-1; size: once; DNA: TGTGCCAGCAGCTTAGATTTCAGGGAATTCTACAATGAGCAGTTCTTC; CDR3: CASSLDFREFYNEQFF
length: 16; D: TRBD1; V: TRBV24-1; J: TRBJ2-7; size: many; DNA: TGTGCCACCAGTGATTACTGGACAGGGTCCTCCTACGAGCAGTACTTC; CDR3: CATSDYWTGSSYEQYF
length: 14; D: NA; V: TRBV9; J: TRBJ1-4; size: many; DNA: TGTGCCAGCAGCCCAGGGTTTTCCGATGAAAAACTGTTTTTT; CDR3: CASSPGFSDEKLFF
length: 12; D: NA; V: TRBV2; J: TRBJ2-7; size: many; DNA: TGTGCCAGCAGCGATGGGTCCTACGAGCAGTACTTC; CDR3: CASSDGSYEQYF
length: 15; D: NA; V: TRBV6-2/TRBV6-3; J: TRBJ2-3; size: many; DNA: TGTGCCAGCAGTTATCTGGGCGTTGCCACAGATACGCAGTATTTT; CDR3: CASSYLGVATDTQYF
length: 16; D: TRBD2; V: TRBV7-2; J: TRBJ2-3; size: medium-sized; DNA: TGTGCCAGCAGCATACTAGCGGGGGGGAAGGTAGATACGCAGTATTTT; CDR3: CASSILAGGKVDTQYF
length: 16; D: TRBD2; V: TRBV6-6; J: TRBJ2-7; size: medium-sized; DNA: TGTGCCAGCAGTTACTCTCAGGTAGCGGGGGTTAACGAGCAGTACTTC; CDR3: CASSYSQVAGVNEQYF
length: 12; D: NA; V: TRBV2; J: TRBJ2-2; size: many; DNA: TGTGCCAGCACGCCCCGCCCCGGGGAGCTGTTTTTT; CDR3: CASTPRPGELFF
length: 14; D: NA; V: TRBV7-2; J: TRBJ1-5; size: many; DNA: TGTGCCAGCAGCCCGATGGGGGCGCGACAGCCCCAGCATTTT; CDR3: CASSPMGARQPQHF
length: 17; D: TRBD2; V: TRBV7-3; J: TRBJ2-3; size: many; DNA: TGTGCCAGCAGCTTGAGAAGCGGGGGGTCAAGCACAGATACGCAGTATTTT; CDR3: CASSLRSGGSSTDTQYF
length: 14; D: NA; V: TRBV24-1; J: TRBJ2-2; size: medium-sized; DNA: TGTGCCACCAGTTCCAGGGGGAACACCGGGGAGCTGTTTTTT; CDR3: CATSSRGNTGELFF
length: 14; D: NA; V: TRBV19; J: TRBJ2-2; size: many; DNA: TGTGCCAGTAGTATGGGGATGGGTCCCGGGGAGCTGTTTTTT; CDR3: CASSMGMGPGELFF
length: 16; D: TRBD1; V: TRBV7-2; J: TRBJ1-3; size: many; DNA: TGTGCCAGCAGCTTGACAGGGAACAATTTCGGAAACACCATATATTTT; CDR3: CASSLTGNNFGNTIYF
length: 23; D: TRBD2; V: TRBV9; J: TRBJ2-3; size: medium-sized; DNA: TGTGCCAGCACCCTAGGTACTAGCGGGGGGGCCTTGACGGCGGAAAGGAGCACAGATACGCAGTATTTT; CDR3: CASTLGTSGGALTAERSTDTQYF
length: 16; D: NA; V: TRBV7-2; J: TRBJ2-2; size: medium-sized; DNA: TGTGCCAGCAGCTTAGCGGCCCGGAACAGAGGCGGGGAGCTGTTTTTT; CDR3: CASSLAARNRGGELFF
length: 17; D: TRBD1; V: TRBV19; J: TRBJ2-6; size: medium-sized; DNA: TGTGCCAGTAGTGTGACAGGGTTTCCTTCTGGGGCCAACGTCCTGACTTTC; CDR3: CASSVTGFPSGANVLTF
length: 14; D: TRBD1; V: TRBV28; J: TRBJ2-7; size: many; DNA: TGTGCCAGCAGCCGGGTGGACAGGGAAGGCGAGCAGTACTTC; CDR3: CASSRVDREGEQYF
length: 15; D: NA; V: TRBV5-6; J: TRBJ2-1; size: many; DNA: TGTGCCAGCAGCTTGGCGGGGGCAGGGGGGAATGAGCAGTTCTTC; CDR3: CASSLAGAGGNEQFF
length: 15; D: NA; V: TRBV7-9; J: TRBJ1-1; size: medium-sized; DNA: TGTGCCAGCAGCCCCAAGGGAAGACAGAACACTGAAGCTTTCTTT; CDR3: CASSPKGRQNTEAFF
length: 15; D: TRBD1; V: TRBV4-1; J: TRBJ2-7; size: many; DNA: TGCGCCAGCAGCCAAGGACAGGGGACCTCCTACGAGCAGTACTTC; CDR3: CASSQGQGTSYEQYF
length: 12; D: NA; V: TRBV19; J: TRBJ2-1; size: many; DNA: TGTGCCAGTAGTATGTTGGTGGGCGAGCAGTTCTTC; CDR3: CASSMLVGEQFF
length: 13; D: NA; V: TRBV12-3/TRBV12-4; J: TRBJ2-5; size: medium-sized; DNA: TGTGCCAGCAGTTTGTCCCCCCAAGAGACCCAGTACTTC; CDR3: CASSLSPQETQYF